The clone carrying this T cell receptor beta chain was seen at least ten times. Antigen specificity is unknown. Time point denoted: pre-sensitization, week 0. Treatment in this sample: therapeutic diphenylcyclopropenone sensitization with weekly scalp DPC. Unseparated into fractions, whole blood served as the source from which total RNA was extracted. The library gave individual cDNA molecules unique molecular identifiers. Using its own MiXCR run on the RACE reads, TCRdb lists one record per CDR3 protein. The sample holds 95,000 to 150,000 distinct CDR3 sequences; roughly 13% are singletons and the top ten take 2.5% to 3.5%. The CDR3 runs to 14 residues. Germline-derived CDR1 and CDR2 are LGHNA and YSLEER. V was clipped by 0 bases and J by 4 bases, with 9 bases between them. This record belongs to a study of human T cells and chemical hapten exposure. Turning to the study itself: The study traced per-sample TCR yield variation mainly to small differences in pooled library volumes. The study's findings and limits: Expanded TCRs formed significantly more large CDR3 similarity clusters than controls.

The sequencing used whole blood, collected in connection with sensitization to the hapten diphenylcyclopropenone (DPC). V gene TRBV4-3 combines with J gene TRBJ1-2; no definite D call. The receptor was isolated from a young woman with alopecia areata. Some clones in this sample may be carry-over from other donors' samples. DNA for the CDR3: TGCGCCAGCAGCCAAGATTCGGCCTTCTATGGCTACACCTTC. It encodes CASSQDSAFYGYTF.